One sample yielded the 13 T cell receptor beta chains listed below, sequenced in a study of T-cell reconstitution after alpha-beta-depleted transplantation in children (dated by TCRdb to 2016 to 2017). Preparation of the library involved PCR. The reads were generated on an Illumina HiSeq 2500. TCR libraries were prepared with molecular barcoding, using unique molecular identifiers to normalize TCRbeta repertoire quantification. TCRdb reworked the public reads: Q25 trimming with fastp, MiXCR clone assembly, productive beta chains retained. One record per CDR3 amino acid sequence lists the most common genes and DNA. The sample yields 490,000 or so distinct CDR3 sequences; around 13% were counted once. Over 5.5% of the sample comes from the top ten. Sample: PBMCs from the stem cell graft donor, taken from the stem cell graft. Every receptor here comes from a human donor who donated a stem cell graft to a child with combined immunodeficiency.

This clonotype was observed many times. V usage is TRBV10-3 and J usage is TRBJ2-3, with unresolved D. The ends were cut back, 10 bases at V and 6 bases at J, with 11 bases in the middle. The CDR3 consists of 11 residues. The germline gives CDR1 ENHRY, CDR2 SYGVKD. The DNA of the CDR3 is TGTGCCACCAAAAACCTGGATACGCAGTATTTT. Its protein is CATKNLDTQYF.

CDR3 DNA: TGTGCCAGCAGTGAACGTAGCGCTACCTACGAGCAGTACTTC. Translation gives CASSERSATYEQYF. V usage is TRBV25-1 and J usage is TRBJ2-7, with D maybe TRBD2 (5 bases). Trimming shortened V by 2 bases and J by 2 bases, and 10 bases separated the two germline ends. The germline V gene has CDR1 MGHDK and CDR2 SYGVNS. The CDR3 length is 14 residues.

The chain has TRBV24-1 and TRBJ2-7; a weak D match, TRBD1 (6 bases). CDR1 is KGHDR and CDR2 is SFDVKD in the germline V gene. The CDR3 is 14 residues long. Trimming took off 2 bases at V and 6 bases at J, with 13 bases between the two ends. The DNA for the CDR3 is TGTGCCACCAGTGATTCCCAGGGGAAGGTCGAGCAGTACTTC. Translating it yields CATSDSQGKVEQYF.

In this sample, this clonotype turned up a few times. The chain has TRBV7-8 and TRBJ2-7, with 10 bases that match TRBD1. V lost 2 bases and J lost 7; bases outside the gene matches: 20. Germline CDR1 and CDR2: SGHVS and FQNEAQ. The CDR3 contains 19 residues. In nucleotides, the CDR3 is TGTGCCAGCAGCTTACCTAACAACCATGGAGACAGGGGGCTGGGGGAGCAGTACTTC. Protein product: CASSLPNNHGDRGLGEQYF.

This rearrangement joins TRBV25-1 to TRBJ1-2, with TRBD1 as a possible D gene (5 bases). V shed 3 bases and J shed 5 bases, with 10 bases lying between them. CDR1 is MGHDK and CDR2 is SYGVNS in the germline V gene. There are 13 residues in the CDR3. The CDR3 sequence is CASSEGVGYGYTF. CDR3 DNA: TGTGCCAGCAGTGAGGGGGTCGGGTATGGCTACACCTTC.

The chain has TRBV7-9 and TRBJ2-2, with D unresolved. The germline V gene has CDR1 SEHNR and CDR2 FQNEAQ (reference sequence). The germline V and J ends were trimmed by 5 bases and 6 bases, with 7 bases remaining between them. The CDR3 consists of 12 residues. This CDR3 reads CASSQHAGELFF. The CDR3, as DNA: TGTGCCAGCAGCCAGCACGCCGGGGAGCTGTTTTTT.

This clonotype has only a few counts. The V and J genes are TRBV20-1 and TRBJ2-3, with D possibly being TRBD1 (5 bases). V lost 4 bases and J lost 4, with 9 bases in between. The CDR3 extends over 12 amino acids. Germline V gives CDR1 DFQATT, CDR2 SNEGSKA (reference sequence). The CDR3 DNA reads as TGCAGTGCTACCGACAGAGCAGATACGCAGTATTTT. It specifies CSATDRADTQYF.

This clonotype was counted ten times or more. The CDR3 DNA sequence: TGTGCCAGCGGGGACAGTTTCTCCTACGAGCAGTACTTC. This codes for CASGDSFSYEQYF. J is TRBJ2-7 and V is TRBV6-6, with 7 bases identical to TRBD1. The CDR3 length is 13 residues. Trimming took 8 bases from V and 0 from J; bases not matched to a gene: 4. Germline CDR1 and CDR2: MNHNY and SVGAGI (reference sequence).

In this sample, this clonotype turned up a few times. The genes are TRBV5-1 and TRBJ2-2; D remains unclear. In germline, CDR1 is SGHRS, CDR2 YFSETQ. The CDR3 covers 16 residues. The germline V and J ends were trimmed by 1 base and 0 bases, with 10 bases remaining between them. In DNA, the CDR3 is TGCGCCAGCAGCTTGCAGCAGGCCTCGAACACCGGGGAGCTGTTTTTT. This translates into CASSLQQASNTGELFF.

V and J are TRBV4-1 and TRBJ2-3; the match to TRBD2 covers 10 bases. The CDR3 runs 15 residues. Losses at the gene ends were 1 base for V and 6 bases for J; bases not matched to a gene: 4. Looked up from germline, CDR1 is MGHRA and CDR2 is YSYEKL. This CDR3 is CASSQASGRSDTQYF. Here the CDR3 DNA reads TGCGCCAGCAGCCAAGCTAGCGGGAGATCTGATACGCAGTATTTT.

The sample holds many counts of this clonotype. This chain connects TRBV6-5 to TRBJ2-7, with 8 bases aligning to TRBD1. Looked up from germline, CDR1 is MNHEY and CDR2 is SVGAGI. V was clipped by 0 bases and J by 3 bases; unmatched bases: 7. The CDR3 covers 16 residues. The CDR3 loop is CASSYSRDRILYEQYF. The CDR3 DNA sequence: TGTGCCAGCAGTTACTCGAGGGACAGGATACTCTACGAGCAGTACTTC.

In this sample, this clonotype turned up once. V gene TRBV7-6 combines with J gene TRBJ2-1; D ambiguous. CDR3 size: 15 residues. Germline V gives CDR1 SGHVS, CDR2 FNYEAQ. V was trimmed by 5 bases and J by 3 bases, leaving 14 bases between them. CDR3 nucleotide sequence: TGTGCCAGCAGCCCCCCAGCAGGTATCTACAATGAGCAGTTCTTC. As protein: CASSPPAGIYNEQFF.

This clonotype was seen a few times. This chain uses TRBV6-1 with TRBJ2-7; perhaps TRBD1 as D (8 bases). The CDR3 runs 13 residues. Trimming pared 9 bases from V and 3 bases from J, leaving 15 bases between. The germline CDR1 and CDR2 sequences are MNHNS and SASEGT. In nucleotides, the CDR3 is TGTGCCAGTCAACAGGGGGGGGACTACGAGCAGTACTTC. Residues: CASQQGGDYEQYF.